A single sample gave rise to the 6 T cell receptor beta chains below, sequenced in a study of T cells after yellow fever vaccination. One entry per CDR3 protein, called by TCRdb with MiXCR from the 5' RACE reads. The table shows 500,000 to 650,000 distinct CDR3 sequences, with around an eighth occurring only once. The sequences come from PBMCs, collected on the day of the yellow fever booster vaccination. The receptor source for this set is a man aged 30 to 39 who received the YFV17D yellow fever vaccine.

The sample holds many counts of this clonotype. The chain links TRBV7-2 to TRBJ2-1; 12 bases are shared with TRBD2. The V gene end was trimmed by 5 bases and the J gene end by 4 bases; junction bases not matched to a gene: 3. Germline-derived CDR1 and CDR2 are SGHTA and FQGNSA. This CDR3 is 15 amino acids long. This CDR3 is CASSVTSGSYNEQFF. CDR3 DNA sequence: TGTGCCAGCAGCGTGACTAGCGGGAGTTACAATGAGCAGTTCTTC. The full variable domain, in which reference TRBV7-2 and TRBJ2-1 provide the parts outside the CDR3, is GAGVSQSPSNKVTEKGKDVELRCDPISGHTALYWYRQSLGQGLEFLIYFQGNSAPDKSGLPSDRFSAERTGGSVSTLTIQRTQQEDSAVYLCASSVTSGSYNEQFFGPGTRLTVL.

This clonotype was observed at least ten times. The chain has TRBV3-1 and TRBJ1-4, with no clear D. The CDR3 is 13 amino acids. The V gene's germline CDR1 is LGHDT and CDR2 YNNKEL (reference sequence). The germline V and J ends were trimmed by 1 base and 10 bases, with 10 bases remaining between them. CDR3 loop: CASSQGPSVKLFF. In nucleotides, the CDR3 is TGTGCCAGCAGCCAAGGCCCCTCTGTAAAACTGTTTTTT.

This clonotype was seen many times. J is TRBJ2-3 and V is TRBV29-1; TRBD2 agrees at 8 bases. CDR1 is SQVTM, CDR2 ANQGSEA, per germline. This CDR3 spans 16 amino acids. Unmatched junction bases numbered 11, after V lost 4 bases and J lost 2 bases. This CDR3 is CSVARGSGDSTDTQYF. In nucleotides, the CDR3 is TGCAGCGTTGCCCGTGGTAGCGGGGACTCCACAGATACGCAGTATTTT.

This clonotype was counted between two and nine times. The V call is TRBV5-1, the J call TRBJ2-5; 7 nucleotides match TRBD1. Germline loops: CDR1 SGHRS, CDR2 YFSETQ. This CDR3 has 13 residues. The V gene end was trimmed by 5 bases and the J gene end by 10 bases; junction bases not matched to a gene: 11. The CDR3 region is CASRGTAEIVQYF. The DNA of the CDR3 is TGCGCCAGCAGAGGGACAGCCGAAATCGTCCAGTACTTC. Complete variable domain (other parts from reference TRBV5-1 and TRBJ2-5): KAGVTQTPRYLIKTRGQQVTLSCSPISGHRSVSWYQQTPGQGLQFLFEYFSETQRNKGNFPGRFSGRQFSNSRSEMNVSTLELGDSALYLCASRGTAEIVQYFGPGTRLLVL.

The chain joins TRBV20-1 to TRBJ1-2; D is possibly TRBD1 (5 bases). Germline V gives CDR1 DFQATT, CDR2 SNEGSKA (reference sequence). Between the trimmed V and J ends, which lost 0 bases and 7 bases, there was a span of 15 bases. This CDR3 contains 14 residues. The CDR3 loop reads CSARDGRGGAGYTF. The CDR3 DNA follows: TGCAGTGCTAGAGACGGTAGGGGCGGGGCTGGCTACACCTTC.

V is TRBV7-2 and J is TRBJ2-7; D remains ambiguous. Germline values: CDR1 SGHTA, CDR2 FQGNSA. V lost 2 bases and J lost 8, with 7 bases in between. This CDR3 has 11 amino acids. CDR3 amino acids: CASSLKSQQYF. For the CDR3, the DNA is TGTGCCAGCAGCTTAAAGAGTCAGCAGTACTTC.